These 30 T cell receptor beta chains were sequenced from one sample in a study of T cell responses to AZD1222 COVID-19 vaccine. Only in-frame clones appear in the TCRdb table, and some are missing; sequencing was by immunoSEQ multiplex PCR. The repertoire includes approximately 120,000 clones, 87% of them detected once, and around 4.8% sits in the top ten. The sequencing here drew on peripheral blood, taken on day 0 of AZD1222 vaccination. Source of these receptors: an adult in good health.

The V and J genes are TRBV6-2 or TRBV6-3 and TRBJ2-5; no clear D. Trimming pared 0 bases from V and 5 bases from J, leaving 13 bases between. The CDR3 covers 15 residues. Germline lookup yields CDR1 MNHEY and CDR2 SVGEGT. CDR3 nucleotide sequence: TGTGCCAGCAGTTACTCATCGCTCCTTGGTGAGACCCAGTACTTC. Encoded protein: CASSYSSLLGETQYF.

V is TRBV29-1 and J is TRBJ2-2; the D gene is possibly TRBD2 (6 bases). The V and J ends lost 4 bases and 3 bases respectively, with 9 bases between them. The V gene's germline CDR1 is SQVTM and CDR2 ANQGSEA. This CDR3 comprises 13 residues. The CDR3 DNA reads as TGCAGCGTTGGACTAGTTGACACCGGGGAGCTGTTTTTT. This sequence encodes CSVGLVDTGELFF.

The chain carries TRBV28 and TRBJ2-7; D may be TRBD1 or TRBD2 (6 bases each). This CDR3 region has 15 residues. Germline CDR1 is MDHEN and CDR2 is SYDVKM. V was cut by 6 bases and J by 3 bases, with 18 bases left in between. CDR3 DNA: TGTGCCAGCAGGGGGGGCCCAAGTGCTTTCTACGAGCAGTACTTC. This sequence encodes CASRGGPSAFYEQYF.

The rearrangement joins TRBV7-9 to TRBJ2-5; a possible D gene is TRBD2 (6 bases). The length of the CDR3 is 14 residues. V shed 5 bases and J shed 5 bases, with 15 bases lying between them. Germline-derived CDR1 and CDR2 are SEHNR and FQNEAQ (reference sequence). The CDR3 coding sequence is TGTGCCAGCAGCGCGGCGGGGACGGTGGAGACCCAGTACTTC. This gives the protein CASSAAGTVETQYF.

CDR3 protein: CASRSGNYNSPLHF. CDR3 DNA sequence: TGTGCCAGCAGGTCGGGAAACTATAATTCACCCCTCCACTTT. The chain links TRBV5-4 to TRBJ1-6, with D unclear. This CDR3 has 14 amino acids. Germline values: CDR1 SGHNT, CDR2 YYREEE (reference sequence). V lost 5 bases, J lost 3 bases, and 9 bases lay in between.

This chain connects TRBV10-1 to TRBJ2-7; no clear D gene. This CDR3 contains 12 residues. The V and J ends lost 0 bases and 6 bases respectively, with 6 bases between them. Germline CDR1 WNHNN, CDR2 SYGVQD (reference sequence). CDR3 bases: TGCGCCAGCAGTGAGTCGATCGGCGAGCAGTACTTC. Translating gives CASSESIGEQYF.

The rearrangement joins TRBV7-9 to TRBJ1-6; TRBD1 is a possible D gene (5 bases). Germline V gene data show CDR1 as SEHNR and CDR2 as FQNEAQ (reference sequence). V was cut by 4 bases and J by 7 bases, with 8 bases left in between. The CDR3 extends over 13 amino acids. CDR3 nucleotide sequence: TGTGCCAGCAGCTCTAGGGGAAATTCACCCCTCCACTTT. Translated: CASSSRGNSPLHF.

The chain is built from TRBV10-2 and TRBJ2-7, with 8 bases aligning to TRBD1. This CDR3 has 15 residues. Trimming cost V 4 bases and J 7 bases; bases outside gene matches: 12. CDR1 is WSHSY and CDR2 is SAAADI in the germline V gene. CDR3 amino acids: CASSGEPGTGSEQYF. In DNA, the CDR3 is TGCGCCAGCAGTGGAGAACCCGGGACAGGATCTGAGCAGTACTTC.

The genes are TRBV5-6 and TRBJ2-7, with 12 bases aligning to TRBD2. The CDR3 has 15 residues. Germline CDR1 SGHDT, CDR2 YYEEEE. J gave up 3 bases and V 0 bases, and 1 base lay outside the gene matches. The CDR3 DNA is TGTGCCAGCAGCTTGGGGACTAGCGGGGTCTACGAGCAGTACTTC. This codes for CASSLGTSGVYEQYF.

The chain joins TRBV19 to TRBJ1-6, with D possibly TRBD1 on 5 matching bases. The V end lost 9 bases, the J end lost 5 bases, and 14 bases lay between the germline ends. Germline V gene data show CDR1 as LNHDA and CDR2 as SQIVND (reference sequence). This CDR3 region has 14 residues. In DNA, the CDR3 is TGTGCCAGCAGCCGGGACTTCAATAATTCACCCCTCCACTTT. Protein sequence: CASSRDFNNSPLHF.

This clone was detected once. This rearrangement joins TRBV11-3 to TRBJ2-2; the D call may be TRBD1 or TRBD2 (6 bases each). V was cut by 1 base and J by 3 bases, with 9 bases left in between. From germline, CDR1 is SGHNT and CDR2 YENEEA. This CDR3 has 15 amino acids. The CDR3 here is CASSLGGADTGELFF. As DNA, the CDR3 is TGTGCCAGCAGCTTAGGGGGGGCAGACACCGGGGAGCTGTTTTTT.

This sequence joins TRBV3-1 (or the pseudogene TRBV3-2) and TRBJ2-1; the match to TRBD2 covers 8 bases. V was clipped by 1 base and J by 7 bases; unmatched bases: 21. Germline CDR1 is LGHDT and CDR2 is YNNKEL (reference sequence). The CDR3 sequence is 20 residues long. CDR3 loop: CASSQVPPPNGGRPGNEQFF. Written as DNA, the CDR3 is TGTGCCAGCAGCCAAGTTCCCCCCCCTAATGGCGGGAGGCCGGGAAATGAGCAGTTCTTC.

The V and J genes are TRBV4-3 and TRBJ2-2; D uncertain. There are 12 residues in the CDR3. Germline CDR1 is LGHNA and CDR2 is YSLEER. With 3 bases removed from V and 8 bases from J, the gap between germline ends came to 7 bases. CDR3 nucleotide sequence: TGCGCCAGCAGCCAGGTCCGTGGGGAGCTGTTTTTT. This encodes CASSQVRGELFF.

The chain carries TRBV24-1 and TRBJ2-3, with 9 positions matching TRBD1. The CDR3 runs to 15 residues. V was pared by 4 bases and J by 2 bases, with 3 bases of the junction left unmatched. In germline, CDR1 is KGHDR, CDR2 SFDVKD. The CDR3 DNA follows: TGTGCCACCAGTGAGGGGGACAGGGACACAGATACGCAGTATTTT. Translated: CATSEGDRDTDTQYF.

V gene TRBV4-3 combines with J gene TRBJ2-1, with D possibly being TRBD1 or TRBD2 (5 bases each). The germline V and J ends were trimmed by 0 bases and 8 bases, with 11 bases remaining between them. The CDR3 has 14 amino acids. Germline CDR1 reads LGHNA; CDR2 reads YSLEER. CDR3 DNA: TGCGCCAGCAGCCAAGATAGAGGGGCCGATGAGCAGTTCTTC. Translation: CASSQDRGADEQFF.

V usage is TRBV30 and J usage is TRBJ1-5, with D possibly TRBD1 on 6 matching bases. The CDR3 length is 16 residues. V lost 2 bases, J lost 0 bases, and 14 bases lay in between. The germline gives CDR1 GTSNPN, CDR2 SVGIG (reference sequence). The CDR3 bases are TGTGCCTGGAGTTCGGTGACAGGTCATAGCAATCAGCCCCAGCATTTT. It is translated as CAWSSVTGHSNQPQHF. The complete variable domain, with remaining parts taken from reference TRBV30 and TRBJ1-5, reads SQTIHQWPATLVQPVGSPLSLECTVEGTSNPNLYWYRQAAGRGLQLLFYSVGIGQISSEVPQNLSASRPQDRQFILSSKKLLLSDSGFYLCAWSSVTGHSNQPQHFGDGTRLSIL.

The genes are TRBV4-2 and TRBJ1-5; no reliable D call. The CDR3 runs 13 residues. Germline V gives CDR1 LGHNA, CDR2 YNFKEQ. The V gene lost 0 bases and the J gene lost 7 bases, with 7 bases spanning the gap. The CDR3 DNA is TGTGCCAGCAGCCAAGATGAACGCCAGCCCCAGCATTTT. Its protein product is CASSQDERQPQHF.

The chain has TRBV15 and TRBJ1-1, with a weak D call TRBD1 (5 bases). V gave up 0 bases and J gave up 3 bases, with 11 bases separating them. CDR1 LNHNV and CDR2 YYDKDF come from the germline V gene (reference sequence). This CDR3 spans 15 amino acids. CDR3 sequence: CATSRDQQGDTEAFF. CDR3 nucleotides: TGTGCCACCAGCAGAGATCAGCAGGGTGACACTGAAGCTTTCTTT.

This clone turned up a few times. V usage is TRBV7-9 and J usage is TRBJ2-1; D gene unclear. CDR1 SEHNR and CDR2 FQNEAQ come from the germline V gene (reference sequence). Trimming stripped 6 bases from V and 4 bases from J, with 16 bases between. The CDR3 has 15 amino acids. The chain's CDR3 is CASSDLSASYNEQFF. CDR3 DNA sequence: TGTGCCAGCAGTGACCTTTCAGCGTCGTACAATGAGCAGTTCTTC.

CDR3 in amino acids: CASSRSSTDTQYF. CDR3 nucleotides: TGTGCCAGCAGCCGATCTAGCACAGATACGCAGTATTTT. The chain couples TRBV12-3 or TRBV12-4 to TRBJ2-3, with D hard to call. The germline V and J ends were trimmed by 6 bases and 0 bases, with 7 bases remaining between them. The CDR3 runs 13 residues.

V is TRBV19 and J is TRBJ2-7; 10 bases map to TRBD1. From germline, CDR1 is LNHDA and CDR2 SQIVND (reference sequence). V trimming: 3 bases; J trimming: 6 bases; junction bases outside the gene matches: 5. The CDR3 loop spans 14 amino acids. CDR3 protein: CASSMRDRGREQYF. In DNA form, the CDR3 reads TGTGCCAGTAGTATGCGGGACAGGGGACGCGAGCAGTACTTC.

The J gene is TRBJ2-1, the V gene TRBV7-3; no definite D call. The CDR3 totals 13 residues. Trimming removed 3 bases at V and 5 bases at J, with 8 bases between. The germline CDR1 and CDR2 sequences are SGHTA and FQGTGA. The CDR3 bases are TGTGCCAGCAGCTTGGGCCTTAACAATGAGCAGTTCTTC. Translating gives CASSLGLNNEQFF.

This clone occurred once. CDR3 amino acids: CASSQGGINEQFF. CDR3 in DNA: TGCGCCAGCAGCCAGGGAGGTATCAATGAGCAGTTCTTC. The chain uses TRBV4-3 and TRBJ2-1; TRBD2 is a possible D gene (6 bases). Germline CDR1 reads LGHNA; CDR2 reads YSLEER. The CDR3 extends over 13 amino acids. V dropped 3 bases and J dropped 6 bases, with 9 bases sitting between them.

This clone has a single count. The chain joins TRBV7-2 to TRBJ2-3, with a weak D call TRBD2 (7 bases). The V gene's germline CDR1 is SGHTA and CDR2 FQGNSA. This CDR3 is built from 16 residues. Trimming stripped 1 base from V and 0 bases from J, with 11 bases between. This CDR3 is CASSLVPGGSTDTQYF. CDR3 DNA sequence: TGTGCCAGCAGCTTAGTTCCGGGGGGCAGCACAGATACGCAGTATTTT.

This clone showed up just once. V is TRBV11-2 and J is TRBJ1-6, with D possibly TRBD1 on 6 matching bases. The CDR3 runs 16 residues. Trimming took 5 bases from V and 8 from J, leaving 19 bases between them. From germline, CDR1 is SGHAT and CDR2 FQNNGV. The DNA of the CDR3 is TGTGCCAGCAGCACGTACACAGGGACTAGGGATTCACCCCTCCACTTT. This gives the protein CASSTYTGTRDSPLHF.

The chain couples TRBV21-1 to TRBJ2-7. TRBV21-1 is labeled a pseudogene. The CDR3 loop spans 15 amino acids. CDR3 amino acids: CASSKYRDAIYEQYF. CDR3 DNA sequence: TGTGCCAGCAGCAAGTATAGGGACGCTATCTACGAGCAGTACTTC.

The rearrangement joins TRBV5-1 to TRBJ1-2; 10 bases map to TRBD1. CDR3 length: 16 residues. The V gene's germline CDR1 is SGHRS and CDR2 YFSETQ. Trimming cost V 0 bases and J 3 bases; bases outside gene matches: 5. Written as DNA, the CDR3 is TGCGCCAGCAGCTTGGGAGGGACAGGGGTGGACTATGGCTACACCTTC. It encodes CASSLGGTGVDYGYTF.

V usage is TRBV5-1 and J usage is TRBJ2-2; TRBD2 is a possible D gene (6 bases). Trimming removed 4 bases at V and 4 bases at J, with 14 bases between. The CDR3 consists of 15 residues. CDR1 is SGHRS, CDR2 YFSETQ, per germline. CDR3 in DNA: TGCGCCAGCAGCCCCAACTCCGGGAGCACCGGGGAGCTGTTTTTT. It specifies CASSPNSGSTGELFF. Combining the CDR3 with reference TRBV5-1 and TRBJ2-2 gives the whole variable domain KAGVTQTPRYLIKTRGQQVTLSCSPISGHRSVSWYQQTPGQGLQFLFEYFSETQRNKGNFPGRFSGRQFSNSRSEMNVSTLELGDSALYLCASSPNSGSTGELFFGEGSRLTVL.

This rearrangement joins TRBV7-2 to TRBJ1-1, with D unclear. Trimming took off 6 bases at V and 3 bases at J, with 11 bases between the two ends. This CDR3 is 13 amino acids long. Germline V gene sequence: CDR1 SGHTA, CDR2 FQGNSA. The CDR3 region has the DNA TGTGCCAGCAGTTTTGAAGCGTACACTGAAGCTTTCTTT. Translating gives CASSFEAYTEAFF.

This clone was seen only once. The chain is built from TRBV10-2 and TRBJ2-7; 8 bases align to TRBD1. The germline CDR1 and CDR2 sequences are WSHSY and SAAADI. The V segment lost 6 bases and the J segment 2 bases; nucleotides outside the gene matches: 3. The CDR3 sequence is 13 residues long. The chain's CDR3 is CASRGTGTYEQYF. CDR3 bases: TGCGCCAGCAGGGGGACAGGTACCTACGAGCAGTACTTC.